This TCR beta chain was recovered during a study of T-cell reconstitution after alpha-beta-depleted transplantation in children. Germline lookup yields CDR1 SGHRS and CDR2 YFSETQ. V lost 2 bases and J 4 bases, leaving 15 bases between the germline ends. This CDR3 is 16 amino acids long. Molecular barcoding with unique molecular identifiers was used for the TCRbeta library. MiXCR, applied by TCRdb to the PCR reads, yields one record per CDR3 protein. The repertoire holds 200,000 to 250,000 distinct CDR3 sequences, with 12% as singletons. This clonotype was found many times. The specimen comprised PBMCs from the stem cell graft donor, sampled from the stem cell graft. J is TRBJ2-2 and V is TRBV5-1; weak D call: TRBD2 (5 bases). This TCR was sampled from a human donor who donated a stem cell graft to a child with acute lymphoblastic leukemia. The CDR3 spells CASSFLTRASTGELFF. CDR3 coding DNA: TGCGCCAGCAGCTTCCTTACTAGGGCGAGCACCGGGGAGCTGTTTTTT.